This entry lists 9 T cell receptor beta chains sequenced from one sample in a study of blood T cell repertoires in COVID-19. Repertoires were generated with immunoSEQ multiplex PCR, while TCRdb's copy carries only in-frame clones and drops some. This table holds over 60,000 clones, roughly 81% found once. Sequencing was carried out using peripheral blood. The receptors were sampled from a human donor in a cohort sampled during active COVID-19.

The J gene is TRBJ1-2, the V gene TRBV7-9; D call uncertain. Per the germline V gene, CDR1 is SEHNR and CDR2 is FQNEAQ (reference sequence). V lost 5 bases and J 1 base, leaving 20 bases between the germline ends. CDR3 length: 17 amino acids. CDR3 in amino acids: CASSHLAMGAHNYGYTF. The CDR3 DNA reads as TGTGCCAGCAGCCACCTCGCCATGGGAGCGCATAACTATGGCTACACCTTC.

The CDR3, as DNA: TGTGCCAGCTCATTCGAACGGTACACTGAAGCTTTCTTT. Protein: CASSFERYTEAFF. The chain is built from TRBV18 and TRBJ1-1; D gene ambiguous. This CDR3 has 13 amino acids. Trimming shortened V by 5 bases and J by 3 bases, and 10 bases separated the two germline ends. Germline CDR1 is KGHSH and CDR2 is LQKENI.

The rearrangement links TRBV2 to TRBJ1-5, with D hard to call. V gave up 2 bases and J gave up 3 bases, with 11 bases separating them. Germline assignment: CDR1 SNHLY and CDR2 FYNNEI. The CDR3 extends over 15 amino acids. CDR3 protein: CASSEPGFINQPQHF. As DNA, the CDR3 is TGTGCCAGCAGTGAACCGGGTTTTATCAATCAGCCCCAGCATTTT. Looking up the rest from reference TRBV2 and TRBJ1-5 gives the full variable domain: EPEVTQTPSHQVTQMGQEVILRCVPISNHLYFYWYRQILGQKVEFLVSFYNNEISEKSEIFDDQFSVERPDGSNFTLKIRSTKLEDSAMYFCASSEPGFINQPQHFGDGTRLSIL.

This sequence joins TRBV27 and TRBJ1-1, with 9 positions matching TRBD1. Germline CDR1 MNHEY, CDR2 SMNVEV (reference sequence). The CDR3 runs to 14 residues. The V gene end was trimmed by 4 bases and the J gene end by 2 bases; junction bases not matched to a gene: 2. The DNA of the CDR3 is TGTGCCAGCAGTTCGGGACAGGGAAACACTGAAGCTTTCTTT. Translated: CASSSGQGNTEAFF.

This clone has just a few counts. V and J are TRBV7-6 and TRBJ2-7, with D perhaps TRBD2 (5 bases). Trimming took 5 bases from V and 5 from J, leaving 16 bases between them. The CDR3 loop spans 14 amino acids. Per germline, CDR1 SGHVS and CDR2 FNYEAQ. The CDR3 DNA reads as TGTGCCAGCAGCGGAAGTCGAGAGGGAGACGAGCAGTACTTC. Its translation: CASSGSREGDEQYF.

A remark on this clone: One end of the junction varies from germline; a read error may be responsible. The rearrangement uses TRBV2 and TRBJ2-7; a possible D gene is TRBD1 (5 bases). Germline lookup yields CDR1 SNHLY and CDR2 FYNNEI. This CDR3 region has 14 residues. Here the CDR3 reads CASSEGRVSSEQYF. The CDR3, as DNA: TGTGCCAGCAGTGAAGGCAGGGTGTCCTCCGAGCAGTACTTC.

This clone was seen just once. The chain recombines TRBV3-1 (or the pseudogene TRBV3-2) with TRBJ1-1; 8 bases map to TRBD1. The CDR3 has 15 amino acids. Germline-derived CDR1 and CDR2 are LGHDT and YNNKEL (reference sequence). Unmatched junction bases numbered 5, after V lost 4 bases and J lost 1 base. CDR3 in DNA: TGTGCCAGCAGCCCTGGACAGGGCTGGAACACTGAAGCTTTCTTT. Amino acids: CASSPGQGWNTEAFF.

The chain employs TRBV10-3 and TRBJ1-1; 8 bases are shared with TRBD1. Trimming took 2 bases from V and 1 from J; bases not matched to a gene: 0. CDR1 is ENHRY and CDR2 is SYGVKD in the germline V gene. The CDR3 consists of 14 residues. The CDR3 reads CAISEDRGNTEAFF. The CDR3 region has the DNA TGTGCCATCAGTGAGGACAGGGGGAACACTGAAGCTTTCTTT.

The V and J genes are TRBV5-1 and TRBJ2-1, with TRBD1 identical over 9 bases. Germline V CDR1 and CDR2: SGHRS, YFSETQ. V lost 4 bases and J lost 0; bases outside the gene matches: 5. CDR3 length: 16 amino acids. The CDR3 protein is CASSRQGESSYNEQFF. CDR3 nucleotide sequence: TGCGCCAGCAGCCGACAGGGGGAAAGCTCCTACAATGAGCAGTTCTTC.